A selection of T cell receptor beta chains follows, all from one sample in a study of T-cell memory formation after mild COVID-19. TCRdb fed the 5' RACE reads into MiXCR, producing one record per CDR3 protein. Altogether approximately 250,000 distinct CDR3 sequences are present, approximately 15% being singletons, with the ten largest covering 22%. The sample consisted of PBMCs or a T cell subset sorted from them (not recorded which). The origin of the receptors is a man younger than 30 who had mild COVID-19 (a few samples of this study predate the infection). Cell type and time point are not known. Both conserved end residues are part of each CDR3. Fields, in order: D gene, J gene, V gene, clone size, CDR3 protein, CDR3 DNA. The D gene is left open where the match is weak. Expanded clones get a size class; other rows say once, few or many, or leave the size out.

d_gene: TRBD1
j_gene: TRBJ2-7
v_gene: TRBV15
abundance: NA
CDR3aa: CATSRPDRGYEQYF
CDR3nt: TGTGCCACCAGCAGACCCGACAGGGGCTACGAGCAGTACTTC

d_gene: NA
j_gene: TRBJ1-2
v_gene: TRBV5-1
abundance: NA
CDR3aa: CASSSSTGNYGYTF
CDR3nt: TGCGCCAGCAGCTCCTCTACAGGGAACTATGGCTACACCTTC

d_gene: NA
j_gene: TRBJ1-5
v_gene: TRBV10-3
abundance: few
CDR3aa: CAISEAGYSNQPQHF
CDR3nt: TGTGCCATCAGTGAGGCAGGGTATAGCAATCAGCCCCAGCATTTT

d_gene: NA
j_gene: TRBJ2-1
v_gene: TRBV20-1
abundance: NA
CDR3aa: CSASGTRSYNEQFF
CDR3nt: TGCAGTGCTAGCGGGACCCGCTCCTACAATGAGCAGTTCTTC

d_gene: NA
j_gene: TRBJ1-5
v_gene: TRBV5-1
abundance: few
CDR3aa: CASSLEGSGQPQHF
CDR3nt: TGCGCCAGCAGCTTGGAGGGATCCGGACAGCCCCAGCATTTT

d_gene: NA
j_gene: TRBJ2-2
v_gene: TRBV6-2/TRBV6-3
abundance: few
CDR3aa: CASCQGVTGELFF
CDR3nt: TGTGCCAGCTGTCAAGGGGTCACCGGGGAGCTGTTTTTT

d_gene: NA
j_gene: TRBJ2-5
v_gene: TRBV5-4
abundance: NA
CDR3aa: CASSPDSYEETQYF
CDR3nt: TGTGCCAGCAGCCCGGACAGTTACGAAGAGACCCAGTACTTC

d_gene: NA
j_gene: TRBJ1-1
v_gene: TRBV7-2
abundance: NA
CDR3aa: CASLPRQGRIAEAFF
CDR3nt: TGTGCCAGCCTACCTCGGCAGGGGAGAATAGCTGAAGCTTTCTTT

d_gene: NA
j_gene: TRBJ2-3
v_gene: TRBV9
abundance: NA
CDR3aa: CASSVAGLAYTDTQYF
CDR3nt: TGTGCCAGCAGCGTAGCAGGCCTAGCGTATACAGATACGCAGTATTTT

d_gene: NA
j_gene: TRBJ1-4
v_gene: TRBV4-3
abundance: NA
CDR3aa: CASSPSGRFGEKLFF
CDR3nt: TGCGCCAGCAGCCCGAGTGGGAGGTTCGGTGAAAAACTGTTTTTT

d_gene: NA
j_gene: TRBJ2-3
v_gene: TRBV12-3/TRBV12-4
abundance: NA
CDR3aa: CAHTERSITDTQYF
CDR3nt: TGTGCCCATACCGAGCGTAGTATTACCGATACGCAGTATTTT

d_gene: TRBD2
j_gene: TRBJ2-4
v_gene: TRBV4-2
abundance: few
CDR3aa: CASSQDQTSGGNIQYF
CDR3nt: TGTGCCAGCAGCCAAGATCAGACTAGCGGGGGAAACATTCAGTACTTC

d_gene: TRBD2
j_gene: TRBJ2-1
v_gene: TRBV19
abundance: NA
CDR3aa: CASAWLAGVYNEQFF
CDR3nt: TGTGCCAGTGCGTGGCTAGCGGGGGTCTACAATGAGCAGTTCTTC

d_gene: TRBD1
j_gene: TRBJ1-2
v_gene: TRBV9
abundance: NA
CDR3aa: CASSGGQGNYGYTF
CDR3nt: TGTGCCAGCAGCGGGGGACAGGGAAACTATGGCTACACCTTC

d_gene: NA
j_gene: TRBJ2-1
v_gene: TRBV11-2
abundance: few
CDR3aa: CASSLWTAYNEQFF
CDR3nt: TGTGCCAGCAGCTTGTGGACAGCCTACAATGAGCAGTTCTTC

d_gene: NA
j_gene: TRBJ1-6
v_gene: TRBV6-4
abundance: few
CDR3aa: CASSDGNSPLHF
CDR3nt: TGTGCCAGCAGTGACGGGAATTCACCCCTCCACTTT

d_gene: NA
j_gene: TRBJ1-1
v_gene: TRBV7-2
abundance: few
CDR3aa: CASSLTGMNTEAFF
CDR3nt: TGTGCCAGCAGTCTGACAGGAATGAACACTGAAGCTTTCTTT

d_gene: NA
j_gene: TRBJ2-1
v_gene: TRBV24-1
abundance: few
CDR3aa: CATSAGDSSYNEQFF
CDR3nt: TGTGCCACCAGTGCGGGGGACAGCTCCTACAATGAGCAGTTCTTC

d_gene: NA
j_gene: TRBJ1-2
v_gene: TRBV28
abundance: few
CDR3aa: CASTPSGGPYTF
CDR3nt: TGTGCCAGCACCCCGTCGGGGGGGCCCTACACCTTC

d_gene: TRBD1
j_gene: TRBJ1-2
v_gene: TRBV28
abundance: few
CDR3aa: CASRTGTGGAYGYTF
CDR3nt: TGTGCCAGCAGAACCGGGACAGGGGGAGCCTATGGCTACACCTTC

d_gene: NA
j_gene: TRBJ2-3
v_gene: TRBV28
abundance: many
CDR3aa: CASSLLEYDTQYF
CDR3nt: TGTGCCAGCAGTTTACTAGAGTATGATACGCAGTATTTT

d_gene: NA
j_gene: TRBJ1-2
v_gene: TRBV29-1
abundance: NA
CDR3aa: CSVKGDYGYTF
CDR3nt: TGCAGCGTTAAAGGGGACTATGGCTACACCTTC

d_gene: NA
j_gene: TRBJ2-3
v_gene: TRBV12-3/TRBV12-4
abundance: NA
CDR3aa: CASMSGTDTQYF
CDR3nt: TGTGCCAGCATGTCAGGCACAGATACGCAGTATTTT

d_gene: NA
j_gene: TRBJ2-4
v_gene: TRBV7-2
abundance: NA
CDR3aa: CASSLARRGLAKNIQYF
CDR3nt: TGTGCCAGCAGCTTAGCGAGGAGGGGTCTAGCCAAAAACATTCAGTACTTC

d_gene: TRBD2
j_gene: TRBJ2-3
v_gene: TRBV11-2
abundance: NA
CDR3aa: CASSPRTSVPDTQYF
CDR3nt: TGTGCCAGCAGCCCTAGGACTAGCGTCCCAGATACGCAGTATTTT

d_gene: NA
j_gene: TRBJ2-1
v_gene: TRBV12-3/TRBV12-4
abundance: NA
CDR3aa: CASRGAGVGNEQFF
CDR3nt: TGTGCCAGCAGGGGGGCGGGGGTTGGCAATGAGCAGTTCTTC

d_gene: NA
j_gene: TRBJ1-1
v_gene: TRBV5-1
abundance: many
CDR3aa: CASSLQGYRTEAFF
CDR3nt: TGCGCCAGCAGCCTCCAGGGGTACCGCACTGAAGCTTTCTTT

d_gene: NA
j_gene: TRBJ2-7
v_gene: TRBV7-9
abundance: NA
CDR3aa: CASSFSTTISYEQYF
CDR3nt: TGTGCCAGCAGCTTCTCGACAACAATCTCCTACGAGCAGTACTTC

d_gene: NA
j_gene: TRBJ1-3
v_gene: TRBV5-1
abundance: NA
CDR3aa: CASSPPGGNTIYF
CDR3nt: TGCGCCAGCAGCCCGCCGGGGGGAAACACCATATATTTT

d_gene: NA
j_gene: TRBJ2-1
v_gene: TRBV3-1
abundance: few
CDR3aa: CASSFHRVNEQFF
CDR3nt: TGTGCCAGCAGCTTCCACAGGGTCAATGAGCAGTTCTTC

d_gene: NA
j_gene: TRBJ2-3
v_gene: TRBV5-1
abundance: few
CDR3aa: CASSLLLSGISDTQYF
CDR3nt: TGCGCCAGCAGCTTGTTACTTTCGGGGATTTCAGATACGCAGTATTTT

d_gene: TRBD2
j_gene: TRBJ2-3
v_gene: TRBV12-3/TRBV12-4
abundance: NA
CDR3aa: CASRSSGGTDTQYF
CDR3nt: TGTGCCAGCAGGTCTAGCGGGGGCACAGATACGCAGTATTTT

d_gene: NA
j_gene: TRBJ1-4
v_gene: TRBV4-1
abundance: NA
CDR3aa: CASSQVGRELFF
CDR3nt: TGCGCCAGCAGCCAAGTGGGCAGGGAACTGTTTTTT

d_gene: NA
j_gene: TRBJ1-2
v_gene: TRBV24-1
abundance: NA
CDR3aa: CATSDGRGGGYTF
CDR3nt: TGTGCCACCAGTGATGGAAGGGGCGGTGGCTACACCTTC

d_gene: TRBD1
j_gene: TRBJ1-6
v_gene: TRBV7-2
abundance: NA
CDR3aa: CASSLAQGAFSPLHF
CDR3nt: TGTGCCAGCAGCTTAGCACAGGGGGCATTTTCACCCCTCCACTTT

d_gene: NA
j_gene: TRBJ1-6
v_gene: TRBV4-2
abundance: NA
CDR3aa: CASSLGSGSPLHF
CDR3nt: TGTGCCAGCAGTCTCGGATCGGGCTCACCCCTCCACTTT

d_gene: NA
j_gene: TRBJ2-1
v_gene: TRBV12-3/TRBV12-4
abundance: NA
CDR3aa: CASSRDLAGAHEQFF
CDR3nt: TGTGCCAGCAGTCGTGACCTGGCAGGGGCCCATGAGCAGTTCTTC

d_gene: TRBD2
j_gene: TRBJ2-1
v_gene: TRBV12-3/TRBV12-4
abundance: NA
CDR3aa: CASRTTVRTSGGGNEQFF
CDR3nt: TGTGCCAGCAGGACTACAGTGCGGACTAGCGGGGGAGGGAATGAGCAGTTCTTC

d_gene: TRBD1
j_gene: TRBJ2-7
v_gene: TRBV5-1
abundance: NA
CDR3aa: CASSQPRTGDHEQYF
CDR3nt: TGCGCCAGCAGTCAACCTCGGACAGGGGATCACGAGCAGTACTTC

d_gene: NA
j_gene: TRBJ2-5
v_gene: TRBV12-3/TRBV12-4
abundance: many
CDR3aa: CASSLDETQYF
CDR3nt: TGTGCCAGCAGTTTAGATGAGACCCAGTACTTC